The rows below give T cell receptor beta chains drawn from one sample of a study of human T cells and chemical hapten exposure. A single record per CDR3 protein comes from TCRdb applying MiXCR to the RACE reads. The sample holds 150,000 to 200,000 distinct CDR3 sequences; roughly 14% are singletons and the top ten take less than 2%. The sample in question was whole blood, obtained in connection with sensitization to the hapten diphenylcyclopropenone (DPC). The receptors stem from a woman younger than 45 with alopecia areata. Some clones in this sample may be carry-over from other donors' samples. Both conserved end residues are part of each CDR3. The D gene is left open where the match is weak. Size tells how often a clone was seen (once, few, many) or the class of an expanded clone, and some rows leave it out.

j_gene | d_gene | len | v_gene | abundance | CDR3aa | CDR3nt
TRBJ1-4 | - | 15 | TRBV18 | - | CASSYDGATNEKLFF | TGTGCCAGCTCATACGACGGTGCAACTAATGAAAAACTGTTTTTT
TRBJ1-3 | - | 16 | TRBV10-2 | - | CASSEVPSLSGNTIYF | TGCGCCAGCAGTGAGGTTCCTAGCCTCTCTGGAAACACCATATATTTT
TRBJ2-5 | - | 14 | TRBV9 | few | CASSVGGYQETQYF | TGTGCCAGCAGCGTAGGGGGGTACCAAGAGACCCAGTACTTC
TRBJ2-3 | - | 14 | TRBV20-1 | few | CSATGLRSADTQYF | TGCAGTGCTACAGGACTGAGAAGCGCAGATACGCAGTATTTT
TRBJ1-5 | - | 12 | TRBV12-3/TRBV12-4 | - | CASSPEGQPQHF | TGTGCCAGCAGCCCGGAGGGGCAGCCCCAGCATTTT
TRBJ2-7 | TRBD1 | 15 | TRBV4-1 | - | CASSQTGARWYEQYF | TGCGCCAGCAGCCAAACAGGGGCCCGGTGGTACGAGCAGTACTTC
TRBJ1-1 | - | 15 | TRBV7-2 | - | CASSLAGGVNTEAFF | TGTGCCAGCAGCTTAGCGGGCGGGGTCAACACTGAAGCTTTCTTT
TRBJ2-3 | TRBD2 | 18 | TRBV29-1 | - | CSVERLSASGTYTDTQYF | TGCAGCGTTGAACGACTATCGGCTAGCGGGACCTACACAGATACGCAGTATTTT
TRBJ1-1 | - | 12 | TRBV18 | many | CASSPPQSEAFF | TGTGCCAGCTCACCACCCCAGAGTGAAGCTTTCTTT
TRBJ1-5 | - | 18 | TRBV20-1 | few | CSARRTDGGRDRNQPQHF | TGCAGTGCTAGAAGAACGGATGGGGGACGGGATCGCAATCAGCCCCAGCATTTT
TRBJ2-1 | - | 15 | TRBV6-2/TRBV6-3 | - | CASSRMSRSGNEQFF | TGTGCCAGCAGCCGCATGTCCCGGTCTGGGAATGAGCAGTTCTTC
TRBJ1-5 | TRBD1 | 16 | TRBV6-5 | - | CASSPLSGQGVQPQHF | TGTGCCAGCAGTCCTCTTTCGGGGCAGGGGGTTCAGCCCCAGCATTTT
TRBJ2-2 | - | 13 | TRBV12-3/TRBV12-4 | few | CASSLMRAGELFF | TGTGCCAGCAGTTTAATGCGAGCCGGGGAGCTGTTTTTT
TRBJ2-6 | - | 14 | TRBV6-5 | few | CASSSSLGANVLTF | TGTGCCAGCAGTTCGAGCCTTGGGGCCAACGTCCTGACTTTC
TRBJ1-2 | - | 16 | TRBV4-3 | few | CASSLDFPSNNYGYTF | TGCGCCAGCAGCCTCGACTTTCCTTCCAATAACTATGGCTACACCTTC
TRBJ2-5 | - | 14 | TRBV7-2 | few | CASSLVGGQETQYF | TGTGCCAGCAGCTTAGTTGGGGGCCAAGAGACCCAGTACTTC
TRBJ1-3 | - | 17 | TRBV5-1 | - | CASSLAKPGSSGNTIYF | TGCGCCAGCAGCTTGGCCAAACCAGGATCCTCTGGAAACACCATATATTTT
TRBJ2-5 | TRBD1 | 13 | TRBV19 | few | CATSGQHQETQYF | TGTGCCACATCGGGACAGCACCAAGAGACCCAGTACTTC
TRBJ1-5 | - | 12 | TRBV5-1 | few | CASRDGEGPQHF | TGCGCCAGCAGAGACGGGGAAGGGCCCCAGCATTTT
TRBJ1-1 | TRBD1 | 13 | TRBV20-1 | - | CSAEGQGGAEASF | TGCAGTGCCGAGGGACAGGGGGGAGCTGAAGCTTCCTTT
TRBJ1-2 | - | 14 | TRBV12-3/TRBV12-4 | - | CASSLTGLRYGYTF | TGTGCCAGCAGTTTAACGGGGTTACGGTATGGCTACACCTTC
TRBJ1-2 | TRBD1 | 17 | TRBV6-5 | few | CASSSPRRPDRDYGYTF | TGTGCCAGCAGTTCCCCTCGTCGACCGGACAGGGACTATGGCTACACCTTC
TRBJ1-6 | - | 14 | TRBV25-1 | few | CASSAGPRNSPLHF | TGTGCCAGCAGTGCAGGGCCAAGGAATTCACCCCTCCACTTT
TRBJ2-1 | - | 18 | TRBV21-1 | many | CASSNQGGLAGSYNEQFF | TGTGCCAGCAGCAATCAAGGGGGACTAGCGGGCTCCTACAATGAGCAGTTCTTC
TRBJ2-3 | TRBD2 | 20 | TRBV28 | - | CASSLTLAGVSQLSTDTQYF | TGTGCCAGCAGTTTAACACTAGCGGGAGTTTCCCAGCTTAGCACAGATACGCAGTATTTT
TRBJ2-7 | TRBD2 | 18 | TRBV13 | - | CASSSPGLAGARSYEQYF | TGTGCCAGCAGCTCCCCGGGACTAGCGGGAGCCCGCTCCTACGAGCAGTACTTC
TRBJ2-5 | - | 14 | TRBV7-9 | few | CASSLRGRDETQYF | TGTGCCAGCAGCCTCCGGGGGCGCGACGAGACCCAGTACTTC
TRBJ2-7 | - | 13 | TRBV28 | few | CASSWGYPYEQYF | TGTGCCAGCAGTTGGGGCTATCCCTACGAGCAGTACTTC
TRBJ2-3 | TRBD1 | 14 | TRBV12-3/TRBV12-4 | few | CASRLTGVGDTQYF | TGTGCCAGCAGGCTGACAGGGGTAGGAGATACGCAGTATTTT
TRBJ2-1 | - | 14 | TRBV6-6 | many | CASSRGQLYNEQFF | TGTGCCAGCAGTCGGGGGCAGCTCTACAATGAGCAGTTCTTC
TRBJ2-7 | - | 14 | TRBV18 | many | CASSPARGSYEQYF | TGTGCCAGCTCACCCGCCAGGGGTTCCTACGAGCAGTACTTC
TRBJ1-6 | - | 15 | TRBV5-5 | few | CASSSGTLYNSPLHF | TGTGCCAGCAGCTCCGGGACCCTCTATAATTCACCCCTCCACTTT
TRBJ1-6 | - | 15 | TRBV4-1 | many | CASSSFRTSNSPLHF | TGCGCCAGCAGCTCATTTCGGACGAGTAATTCACCCCTCCACTTT
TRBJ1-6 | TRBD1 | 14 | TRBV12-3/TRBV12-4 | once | CASSLGQGRSPLHF | TGTGCCAGCAGCCTCGGACAGGGGAGGTCACCCCTCCACTTT
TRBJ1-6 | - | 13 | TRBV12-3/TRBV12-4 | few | CASSLTPNSPLHF | TGTGCCAGCAGCCTAACACCTAATTCACCCCTCCACTTT
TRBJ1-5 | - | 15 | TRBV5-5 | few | CASSLAGQSNQPQHF | TGTGCCAGCAGCTTGGCGGGGCAAAGCAATCAGCCCCAGCATTTT
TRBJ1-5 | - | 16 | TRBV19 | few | CASSRAGATRHAAQHF | TGTGCCAGTAGCCGGGCTGGCGCGACCAGACACGCCGCCCAGCATTTT
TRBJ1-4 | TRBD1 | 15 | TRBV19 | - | CASSTGTGVGEKLFF | TGTGCCAGTAGTACAGGGACAGGGGTAGGTGAAAAACTGTTTTTT
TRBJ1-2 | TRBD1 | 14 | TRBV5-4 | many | CASSGDRGHGGYTF | TGTGCCAGCAGCGGTGACAGGGGGCACGGTGGCTACACCTTC
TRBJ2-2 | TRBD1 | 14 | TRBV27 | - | CASSVDRGAGELFF | TGTGCCAGCAGTGTCGACAGGGGAGCCGGGGAGCTGTTTTTT
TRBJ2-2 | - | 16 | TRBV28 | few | CASSPPGAVIAGELFF | TGTGCCAGCAGTCCCCCGGGGGCAGTAATCGCCGGGGAGCTGTTTTTT
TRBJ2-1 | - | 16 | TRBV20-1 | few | CSANPRPPQSYNEQFF | TGCAGTGCCAACCCGCGGCCCCCGCAATCCTACAATGAGCAGTTCTTC